This paragraph covers one T cell receptor (beta chain) sequence. This sample is part of a study of T cells in Graves' hyperthyroidism and ophthalmopathy. Amplification of TCR beta CDR3 regions used RNA as the template. HTBI primers were used for first-round RT-PCR of the TCR CDR3. TCRdb used MiXCR to reprocess the multiplex PCR reads, holding one entry per CDR3 protein. Here the sample spans fewer than 800,000 distinct CDR3 sequences, 16% being singletons. The origin of this receptor is a man younger than 35 with Graves' hyperthyroidism. What was sequenced was blood.

The CDR3 bases are TGCAGCGTTACCACAGGGACTCAAGAGACCCAGTACTTC. It encodes CSVTTGTQETQYF. This chain joins TRBV29-1 and TRBJ2-5; tentatively, D is TRBD1 or TRBD2 (6 bases each). The V end was cut by 5 bases, the J end by 2 bases, with 12 bases between. The CDR3 length is 13 residues. Per the germline V gene, CDR1 is SQVTM and CDR2 is ANQGSEA.